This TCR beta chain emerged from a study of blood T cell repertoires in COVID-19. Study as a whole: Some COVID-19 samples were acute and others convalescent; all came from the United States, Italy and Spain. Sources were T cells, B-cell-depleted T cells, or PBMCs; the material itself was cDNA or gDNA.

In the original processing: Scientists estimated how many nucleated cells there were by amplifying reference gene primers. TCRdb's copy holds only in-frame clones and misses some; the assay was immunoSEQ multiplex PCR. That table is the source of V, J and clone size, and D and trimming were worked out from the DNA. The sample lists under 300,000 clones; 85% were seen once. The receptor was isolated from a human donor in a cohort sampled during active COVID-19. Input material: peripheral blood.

CDR3: CASSLGATSGRADEQFF. The DNA of the CDR3 is TGTGCCAGCAGCTTAGGGGCCACTAGCGGGAGGGCCGATGAGCAGTTCTTC. This chain links TRBV7-6 with TRBJ2-1; TRBD2 agrees at 13 bases. The CDR3 has 17 amino acids. The junction had 8 bases not matched to a gene; V was cut back by 1 base and J by 8 bases. Germline-derived CDR1 and CDR2 are SGHVS and FNYEAQ.